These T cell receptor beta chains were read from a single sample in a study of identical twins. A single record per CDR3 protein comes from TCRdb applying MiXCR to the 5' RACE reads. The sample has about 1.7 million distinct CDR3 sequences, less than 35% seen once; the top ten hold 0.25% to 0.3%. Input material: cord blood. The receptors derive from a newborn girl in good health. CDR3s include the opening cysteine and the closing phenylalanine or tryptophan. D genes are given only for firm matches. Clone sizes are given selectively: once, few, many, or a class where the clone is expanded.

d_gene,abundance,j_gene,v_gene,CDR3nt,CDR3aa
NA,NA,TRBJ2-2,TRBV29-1,TGCAGCGCCCCCGGGCGCGGGGAGCTGTTTTTT,CSAPGRGELFF
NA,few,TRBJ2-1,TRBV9,TGTGCCAGCAGCGCAATAGCGTCTAGGGGCAATGAGCAGTTCTTC,CASSAIASRGNEQFF
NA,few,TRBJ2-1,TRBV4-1,TGCGCCAGCAGCCGACCAGGGGCGGAACCCAATGAGCAGTTCTTC,CASSRPGAEPNEQFF
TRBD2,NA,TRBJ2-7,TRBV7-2,TGTGCCAGCAGCTTAAGGACTAGCGGGGATGGCTCCTACGAGCAGTACTTC,CASSLRTSGDGSYEQYF
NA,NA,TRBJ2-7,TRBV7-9,TGTGCCAGCAGCTTGAGGGGGGAAAGCTCCTACGAGCAGTACTTC,CASSLRGESSYEQYF
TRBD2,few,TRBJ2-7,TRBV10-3,TGTGCCATCAGTGAGTCGGGCACTAGCGGCTCCTACGAGCAGTACTTC,CAISESGTSGSYEQYF
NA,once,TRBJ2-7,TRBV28,TGTGCCAGCACCCCTTTTTCGGCAAGCTCCTACAATGAGCAGTACTTC,CASTPFSASSYNEQYF
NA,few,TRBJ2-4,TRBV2,TGTGCCAGCAGTGAAGCGCTCGGCACCGCCAAAAACATTCAGTACTTC,CASSEALGTAKNIQYF
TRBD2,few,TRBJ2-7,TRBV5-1,TGCGCCAGCAGCTTGAGGTCGGCTAGCGGGGGCCTAGTCTACGAGCAGTACTTC,CASSLRSASGGLVYEQYF
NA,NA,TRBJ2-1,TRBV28,TGTGCCAGCAGTTCCTCCGATGACAGGATCCTCCACAATGAGCAGTTCTTC,CASSSSDDRILHNEQFF
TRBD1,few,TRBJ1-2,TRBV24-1,TGTGCCACCACCGGAATGGACAGGGTGAACTATGGCTACACCTTC,CATTGMDRVNYGYTF
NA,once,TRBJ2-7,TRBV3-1,TGTGCCAGCAGCCAAGGTGTACAGGGTTTGGGAGCAGACGAGCAGTACTTC,CASSQGVQGLGADEQYF
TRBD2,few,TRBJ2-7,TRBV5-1,TGCGCCAGCAGCTTGGTTCCGCTAGCGGCCTACGAGCAGTACTTC,CASSLVPLAAYEQYF
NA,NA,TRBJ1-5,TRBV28,TGTGCCAGCAGCCGAACGGGGCTCTATAGCAATCAGCCCCAGCATTTT,CASSRTGLYSNQPQHF
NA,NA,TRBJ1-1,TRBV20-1,TGCAGTGCTAGGGGCCTCGGAGAGAACACTGAAGCTTTCTTT,CSARGLGENTEAFF
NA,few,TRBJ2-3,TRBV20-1,TGCAGTGCCAGACTCACGTGGCTAAATACGCAGTATTTT,CSARLTWLNTQYF
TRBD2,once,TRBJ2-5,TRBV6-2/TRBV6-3,TGTGCCAGCTGGAGCGGGGTTGGGGAGACCCAGTACTTC,CASWSGVGETQYF
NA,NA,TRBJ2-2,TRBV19,TGTGCCAGTAGTATTGGGGTGACAGGGAACACCGGGGAGCTGTTTTTT,CASSIGVTGNTGELFF
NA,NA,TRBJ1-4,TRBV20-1,TGCAGTGCTAGCGCCGTCTCCGCGGGTAATGAAAAACTGTTTTTT,CSASAVSAGNEKLFF
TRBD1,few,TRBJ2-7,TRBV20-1,TGCAGTGCACCTGAGACAGGGGGATACGAGCAGTACTTC,CSAPETGGYEQYF
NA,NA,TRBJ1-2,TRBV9,TGTGCCAGCAGCGTAGGCCCCGAATCGGGACACTATGGCTACACCTTC,CASSVGPESGHYGYTF
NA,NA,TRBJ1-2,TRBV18,TGTGCCAGCTCACTCCTCGGCGGGGTTTCTAACTATGGCTACACCTTC,CASSLLGGVSNYGYTF
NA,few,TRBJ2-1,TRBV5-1,TGCGCCAGCAGCTTGGGCCCGGGGAATGAGCAGTTCTTC,CASSLGPGNEQFF
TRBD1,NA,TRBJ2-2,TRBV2,TGTGCCAGCCGCCTTTGGGGACAGCTCAACACCGGGGAGCTGTTTTTT,CASRLWGQLNTGELFF
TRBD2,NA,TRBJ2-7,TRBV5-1,TGCGCCAGCAGCTTTTCAGATACTAGCGTTGACGCTGGGCTGTGGAACGAGCAGTACTTC,CASSFSDTSVDAGLWNEQYF
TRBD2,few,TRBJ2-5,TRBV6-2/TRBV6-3,TGTGCCACCAAAGGACTAGCAGAGACCCAGTACTTC,CATKGLAETQYF
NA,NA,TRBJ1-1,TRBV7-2,TGTGCCAGCAGCTTAACCCAGGGCCGGAACACTGAAGCTTTCTTT,CASSLTQGRNTEAFF
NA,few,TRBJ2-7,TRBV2,TGTGCCAGCAGGGAATCTTTCCGGGGACACCTCTCCTACGAGCAGTACTTC,CASRESFRGHLSYEQYF
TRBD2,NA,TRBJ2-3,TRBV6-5,TGTGCCAGCAGTTCAGTAGCGGGAGGTGTCACAGATACGCAGTATTTT,CASSSVAGGVTDTQYF
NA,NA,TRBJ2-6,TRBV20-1,TGCAGTGCTAGACAGGCAGCGTTACTCTCTGGGGCCAACGTCCTGACTTTC,CSARQAALLSGANVLTF
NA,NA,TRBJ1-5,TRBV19,TGTGCCAGTAGTAAAGACACTAATCAGCCCCAGCATTTT,CASSKDTNQPQHF
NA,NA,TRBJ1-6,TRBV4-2,TGTGCCAGCAGCCTCGGACAGTGGAATTCACCCCTCCACTTT,CASSLGQWNSPLHF
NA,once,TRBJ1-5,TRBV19,TGTGCCAGTAGTAAACAGGGCTGGTATCAGCCCCAGCATTTT,CASSKQGWYQPQHF
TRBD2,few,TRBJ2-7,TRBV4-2,TGTGCCAGCAGCCAAGATCTTGGGGTAGCGGGGGCCTACGAGCAGTACTTC,CASSQDLGVAGAYEQYF
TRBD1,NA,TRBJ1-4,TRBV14,TGTGCCAGCAGCCAAGGGGCCCGGGACAGGGGTGAAAAACTGTTTTTT,CASSQGARDRGEKLFF
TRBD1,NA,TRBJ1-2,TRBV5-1,TGCGCCAGCAGCTACACCGGGACAGGGGACTATGGCTACACCTTC,CASSYTGTGDYGYTF
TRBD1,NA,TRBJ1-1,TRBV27,TGTGCCAGCATCGACAGGGGGCTGGGGAACACTGAAGCTTTCTTT,CASIDRGLGNTEAFF
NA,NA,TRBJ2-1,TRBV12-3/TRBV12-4,TGTGCCAGCAGTCTTCCCGTTACTAGCCACTTATCTATCAATGAGCAGTTCTTC,CASSLPVTSHLSINEQFF
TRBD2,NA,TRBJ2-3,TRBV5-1,TGCGCCAGCGGAAGCGGGAATCCGGCAGATACGCAGTATTTT,CASGSGNPADTQYF
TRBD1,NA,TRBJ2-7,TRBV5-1,TGCGCCAGCAGGACAGGGAATGACGAGCAGTACTTC,CASRTGNDEQYF
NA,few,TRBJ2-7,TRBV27,TGTGCCAGCAGTCCACGGACAGCCTACTACGAGCAGTACTTC,CASSPRTAYYEQYF
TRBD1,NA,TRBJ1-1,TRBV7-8,TGTGCCAGCAGCTTAGTTTTCGCCCGACGGACAGGCAAGAACACTGAAGCTTTCTTT,CASSLVFARRTGKNTEAFF
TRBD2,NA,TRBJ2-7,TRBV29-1,TGCAGCGTTGAAGGGTTAACTAGCGGGAGGGGGTACGAGCAGTACTTC,CSVEGLTSGRGYEQYF
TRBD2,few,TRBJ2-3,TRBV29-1,TGCAGCGTTGAGGCTAGCGGGGGCCGCACAGATACGCAGTATTTT,CSVEASGGRTDTQYF
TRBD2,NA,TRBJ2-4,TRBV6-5,TGTGCCAGCAGTTACGTGGGACTAGCGGGGGTAGCCAAAAACATTCAGTACTTC,CASSYVGLAGVAKNIQYF
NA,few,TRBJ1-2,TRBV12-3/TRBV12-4,TGTGCCAGCAGAAAAGGGGGAACTAACTATGGCTACACCTTC,CASRKGGTNYGYTF
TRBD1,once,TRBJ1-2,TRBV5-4,TGTGCCAGCAGCCCGTATCGACAGGGCTATGGCTACACCTTC,CASSPYRQGYGYTF
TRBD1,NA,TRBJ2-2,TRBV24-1,TGTGCCACCAGTGATCCGACAGGGGGCGGCACCGGGGAGCTGTTTTTT,CATSDPTGGGTGELFF
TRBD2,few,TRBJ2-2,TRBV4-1,TGCGCCAGCAGTCCGGGAGGCGCACTAACCGGGGAGCTGTTTTTT,CASSPGGALTGELFF
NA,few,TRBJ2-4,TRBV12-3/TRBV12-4,TGTGCCAGCAGTCTGACCGGGACTCTAGCCAAAAACATTCAGTACTTC,CASSLTGTLAKNIQYF
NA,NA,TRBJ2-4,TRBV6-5,TGTGCCAGCAGTTACTCTGAGGGGATGGCCAAAAACATTCAGTACTTC,CASSYSEGMAKNIQYF
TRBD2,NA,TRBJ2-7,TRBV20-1,TGCAGTGCTAGCGCTTCCATAGCGGGGGCCCTCTACGAGCAGTACTTC,CSASASIAGALYEQYF
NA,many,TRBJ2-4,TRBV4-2,TGTGCCAGCAGCCAAGACCAGCGGGTAGCCAAAAACATTCAGTACTTC,CASSQDQRVAKNIQYF
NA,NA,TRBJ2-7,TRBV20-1,TGCAGTGCAGGCTTCCGAGGCTCCTACGAGCAGTACTTC,CSAGFRGSYEQYF